What follows are 24 T cell receptor beta chains derived from one specimen sequenced in a study of Ad26.COV2.S vaccination and SARS-CoV-2 variants. The treatment is: 15 to 20 received Ad26.COV2.S at low or high dose, single or two shots; a few received placebo; per-sample allocation not given. Sampling took place 63 days after the first vaccine or placebo injection. The protocol was immunoSEQ multiplex PCR, while the TCRdb copy is restricted to in-frame clones and leaves out a portion. The sample lists approximately 280,000 clones, over 75% seen once, with about 3.6% in the top ten. Sequencing was performed on peripheral blood, taken in a trial of Ad26.COV2.S vaccine versus placebo. These receptors originate from a person aged 18-60 years who received the Ad26.COV2.S COVID-19 vaccine or a placebo.

The rearrangement uses TRBV5-8 and TRBJ1-1; unclear D gene. V lost 4 bases, J lost 0 bases, and 13 bases lay in between. Per the germline V gene, CDR1 is SGHTS and CDR2 is YDEGEE. The CDR3 runs 15 residues. CDR3 DNA: TGTGCCAGCAGCGGACCGGGATTTATGAACACTGAAGCTTTCTTT. It codes for CASSGPGFMNTEAFF.

V is TRBV5-1 and J is TRBJ2-3; D remains unclear. There are 14 residues in the CDR3. V dropped 0 bases and J dropped 1 base, with 6 bases sitting between them. Germline CDR1 and CDR2: SGHRS and YFSETQ. The CDR3, as DNA: TGCGCCAGCAGCTTGGCCCAGGGCACAGATACGCAGTATTTT. Translation gives CASSLAQGTDTQYF. Full variable domain (remainder filled in from reference TRBV5-1 and TRBJ2-3): KAGVTQTPRYLIKTRGQQVTLSCSPISGHRSVSWYQQTPGQGLQFLFEYFSETQRNKGNFPGRFSGRQFSNSRSEMNVSTLELGDSALYLCASSLAQGTDTQYFGPGTRLTVL.

In this sample, this clone turned up once. The rearrangement links TRBV2 to TRBJ2-5, with 12 bases lining up with TRBD2. Germline CDR1 is SNHLY and CDR2 is FYNNEI. The CDR3 sequence is 18 residues long. The trim removed 2 bases at V and 4 bases at J, leaving 11 bases unmatched. The chain's CDR3 is CASSEFEGLAGWGETQYF. The CDR3 DNA reads as TGTGCCAGCAGTGAATTCGAAGGACTAGCGGGGTGGGGAGAGACCCAGTACTTC.

The J gene is TRBJ2-3, the V gene TRBV7-3; 8 bases fit TRBD2. Germline lookup yields CDR1 SGHTA and CDR2 FQGTGA. V gave up 0 bases and J gave up 4 bases; unmatched junction bases: 6. This CDR3 spans 16 amino acids. In DNA, the CDR3 is TGTGCCAGCAGCTTAACTCCCAGCGGGGGAGCAGATACGCAGTATTTT. It codes for CASSLTPSGGADTQYF.

This clone was observed a single time. The rearrangement joins TRBV7-2 to TRBJ1-5; possibly TRBD1 for D (6 bases). Germline loops: CDR1 SGHTA, CDR2 FQGNSA. The CDR3 length is 15 residues. The V end was cut by 2 bases, the J end by 4 bases, with 12 bases between. The CDR3 coding sequence is TGTGCCAGCAGCTTATACGGGACACGTAATCAGCCCCAGCATTTT. Translation: CASSLYGTRNQPQHF.

V gene TRBV10-3 combines with J gene TRBJ2-1; 14 bases fit TRBD2. This CDR3 contains 17 residues. V trimming: 0 bases; J trimming: 9 bases; junction bases outside the gene matches: 7. Germline V gene data show CDR1 as ENHRY and CDR2 as SYGVKD. The CDR3 region has the DNA TGTGCCATCAGTGAGTCGTTGGGACTAGCGGGGGTGCCTGAGCAGTTCTTC. Its protein product is CAISESLGLAGVPEQFF.

This chain joins TRBV4-1 and TRBJ2-3, with 9 positions matching TRBD2. Per germline, CDR1 MGHRA and CDR2 YSYEKL. V lost 0 bases to trimming and J lost 1 base; unmatched junction nucleotides: 8. The CDR3 spans 18 residues. The CDR3 here is CASSQDWREGGGTDTQYF. In DNA form, the CDR3 reads TGCGCCAGCAGCCAAGATTGGCGGGAGGGAGGAGGCACAGATACGCAGTATTTT.

CDR3 nucleotide sequence: TGTGCCAGCAGCTCCGGACCAATCTACGAGCAGTACTTC. This gives the protein CASSSGPIYEQYF. This chain uses TRBV7-2 with TRBJ2-7, with D uncertain. Trimming stripped 4 bases from V and 3 bases from J, with 10 bases between. Germline V CDR1 and CDR2: SGHTA, FQGNSA. The CDR3 consists of 13 residues.

The chain joins TRBV27 to TRBJ2-1; the D gene could be TRBD1 or TRBD2 (5 bases each). The CDR3 extends over 17 amino acids. Trimming stripped 2 bases from V and 3 bases from J, with 17 bases between. Germline CDR1 reads MNHEY; CDR2 reads SMNVEV (reference sequence). This CDR3 is CASSLMGGQGGYNEQFF. Written as DNA, the CDR3 is TGTGCCAGCAGTTTAATGGGCGGGCAGGGCGGCTACAATGAGCAGTTCTTC.

Details on this clone: In the same sample, other DNA sequences code for this CDR3. The chain links TRBV12-5 to TRBJ1-1, with D possibly matching TRBD1 (5 bases). V lost 1 base and J 4 bases, leaving 7 bases between the germline ends. The CDR3 runs 13 residues. Germline V gives CDR1 LGHNT, CDR2 FRNRAP. In DNA, the CDR3 is TGTGCTAGTGGTTTGGCAGGGCTCACTGAAGCTTTCTTT. It yields the protein CASGLAGLTEAFF.

The chain employs TRBV7-2 and TRBJ2-7, with 11 bases that match TRBD2. The V gene end was trimmed by 5 bases and the J gene end by 6 bases; junction bases not matched to a gene: 6. Germline CDR1 reads SGHTA; CDR2 reads FQGNSA. The CDR3 runs to 14 residues. CDR3 sequence (DNA): TGTGCCAGCAGCCACCTAGCGGGGGGAATCGAGCAGTACTTC. Amino acid sequence: CASSHLAGGIEQYF.

The chain uses TRBV3-1 (or the pseudogene TRBV3-2) and TRBJ2-4; TRBD2 matches 12 bases. V was pared by 0 bases and J by 6 bases, with 15 bases of the junction left unmatched. The CDR3 loop spans 20 amino acids. Germline V gives CDR1 LGHDT, CDR2 YNNKEL (reference sequence). The CDR3 coding sequence is TGTGCCAGCAGCCAAGAGTTAACTAGCGGGAGGCCCGTGGCCGGAAACATTCAGTACTTC. It is translated as CASSQELTSGRPVAGNIQYF.

This clone was counted once. This chain joins TRBV28 and TRBJ2-1; perhaps TRBD2 as D (7 bases). Germline CDR1 MDHEN, CDR2 SYDVKM. This CDR3 comprises 12 residues. Trimming removed 7 bases from V and 13 bases from J, with 17 bases in between. The CDR3 here is CASTGGDTPQFF. CDR3 bases: TGTGCCAGCACGGGGGGCGATACCCCACAGTTCTTC.

The genes are TRBV7-8 and TRBJ2-7, with 9 nucleotides matching TRBD1. J was trimmed by 6 bases and V by 4 bases; bases with no gene match: 7. The length of the CDR3 is 14 residues. CDR1 is SGHVS and CDR2 is FQNEAQ in the germline V gene. The chain's CDR3 is CASSSGQGKAEQYF. CDR3 sequence (DNA): TGTGCCAGCAGCTCGGGACAGGGAAAGGCCGAGCAGTACTTC. The variable domain in full, with the rest retrieved from reference TRBV7-8 and TRBJ2-7, is GAGVSQSPRYKVAKRGQDVALRCDPISGHVSLFWYQQALGQGPEFLTYFQNEAQLDKSGLPSDRFFAERPEGSVSTLKIQRTQQEDSAVYLCASSSGQGKAEQYFGPGTRLTVT.

This clone was found once. The chain employs TRBV4-1 and TRBJ2-7; TRBD1 is a possible D gene (6 bases). Germline V gene sequence: CDR1 MGHRA, CDR2 YSYEKL. V was pared by 2 bases and J by 0 bases, with 14 bases between. This CDR3 has 16 amino acids. CDR3: CASSQYRDNPSYEQYF. As DNA, the CDR3 is TGCGCCAGCAGCCAATACAGGGACAATCCCTCCTACGAGCAGTACTTC.

In nucleotides, the CDR3 is TGTGCCAGCAGCTCCCAGGGGGGGAAAACTTTCTTT. Protein: CASSSQGGKTFF. The chain joins TRBV7-3 to TRBJ1-1, with 7 positions matching TRBD1. CDR1 SGHTA and CDR2 FQGTGA come from the germline V gene. The CDR3 has 12 amino acids. V was clipped by 4 bases and J by 12 bases; unmatched bases: 8.

The chain combines TRBV5-4 with TRBJ1-2; D call uncertain. Trimming took off 4 bases at V and 5 bases at J, with 30 bases between the two ends. CDR1 SGHNT and CDR2 YYREEE come from the germline V gene (reference sequence). This CDR3 comprises 19 residues. As DNA, the CDR3 is TGTGCCAGCAGCCCTCAACGAGCGGGCGGTGGATCAATCGGATATGGCTACACCTTC. Its protein product is CASSPQRAGGGSIGYGYTF.

CDR3 amino acids: CASSAPIEGQVDTEAFF. Written as DNA, the CDR3 is TGTGCCAGCAGCGCCCCGATCGAAGGACAGGTAGACACTGAAGCTTTCTTT. The chain has TRBV9 and TRBJ1-1, with 7 positions matching TRBD1. The V segment lost 3 bases and the J segment 3 bases; nucleotides outside the gene matches: 14. The V gene's germline CDR1 is SGDLS and CDR2 YYNGEE. The CDR3 consists of 17 residues.

The chain uses TRBV5-1 and TRBJ1-2, with D perhaps matching TRBD1 (6 bases). V lost 7 bases and J 2 bases, leaving 15 bases between the germline ends. There are 14 residues in the CDR3. Germline assignment: CDR1 SGHRS and CDR2 YFSETQ. The CDR3 DNA reads as TGCGCCAGCGGAGAGGACAGCCGGAACTATGGCTACACCTTC. It yields the protein CASGEDSRNYGYTF.

The chain employs TRBV19 and TRBJ1-2; D may be TRBD1 (5 bases). Trimming cost V 3 bases and J 4 bases, with 9 bases left between them. Per the germline V gene, CDR1 is LNHDA and CDR2 is SQIVND (reference sequence). This CDR3 contains 13 residues. DNA for the CDR3: TGTGCCAGTAGTATTTCCGGGGGCTATGGCTACACCTTC. It translates to CASSISGGYGYTF.

This sequence joins TRBV7-9 and TRBJ1-2, with a tentative D call TRBD1 (5 bases). This CDR3 has 15 residues. Looked up from germline, CDR1 is SEHNR and CDR2 is FQNEAQ (reference sequence). The V gene lost 1 base and the J gene lost 4 bases, with 13 bases spanning the gap. In DNA form, the CDR3 reads TGTGCCAGCAGCTTAGGAGTCGCGGGGCTCTATGGCTACACCTTC. Protein sequence: CASSLGVAGLYGYTF.

The chain carries TRBV29-1 and TRBJ2-7; no definite D call. Germline CDR1 SQVTM, CDR2 ANQGSEA. V lost 3 bases, J lost 4 bases, and 10 bases lay in between. The CDR3 has 12 amino acids. CDR3 sequence reads: CSVEGGDYEQYF. The CDR3 DNA is TGCAGCGTTGAGGGCGGAGATTACGAGCAGTACTTC.

In its sample, this clone was seen once. The chain has TRBV6-8 and TRBJ1-2, with a possible D match to TRBD1 (5 bases). Germline CDR1 and CDR2: MNHGY and SAAAGT. V shed 7 bases and J shed 4 bases, with 10 bases lying between them. CDR3 length equals 12 residues. The CDR3 is CASTGQSYGYTF. CDR3 DNA: TGTGCCAGCACAGGACAATCCTATGGCTACACCTTC.

The rearrangement uses TRBV27 and TRBJ2-1; 9 nucleotides agree with TRBD2. Germline V gives CDR1 MNHEY, CDR2 SMNVEV (reference sequence). The CDR3 contains 18 residues. With V trimmed by 0 bases and J by 7 bases, 13 bases remained unmatched. The CDR3: CASSLSWAGGPNENEQFF. The CDR3 bases are TGTGCCAGCAGTTTATCTTGGGCGGGAGGGCCTAATGAGAATGAGCAGTTCTTC.